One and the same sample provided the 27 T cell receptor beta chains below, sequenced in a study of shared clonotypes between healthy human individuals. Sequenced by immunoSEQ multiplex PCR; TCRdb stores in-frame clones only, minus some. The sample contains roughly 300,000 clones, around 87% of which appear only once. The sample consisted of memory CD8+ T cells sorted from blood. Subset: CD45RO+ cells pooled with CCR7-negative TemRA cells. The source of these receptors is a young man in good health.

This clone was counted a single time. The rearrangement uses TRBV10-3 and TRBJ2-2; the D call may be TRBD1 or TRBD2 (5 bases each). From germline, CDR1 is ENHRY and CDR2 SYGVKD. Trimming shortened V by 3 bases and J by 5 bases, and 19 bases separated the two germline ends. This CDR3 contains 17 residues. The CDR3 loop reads CAISDPGWGPETGELFF. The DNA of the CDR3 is TGTGCCATCAGTGACCCGGGGTGGGGCCCGGAAACCGGGGAGCTGTTTTTT.

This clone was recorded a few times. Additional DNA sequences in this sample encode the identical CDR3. This chain's CDR3 is CASSDPGNEQFF. CDR3 nucleotide sequence: TGTGCCAGCAGTGACCCGGGGAATGAGCAGTTCTTC. This chain links TRBV6-1 with TRBJ2-1; perhaps TRBD2 as D (5 bases). CDR1 is MNHNS, CDR2 SASEGT, per germline. V dropped 3 bases and J dropped 7 bases, with 7 bases sitting between them. The CDR3 is 12 residues long.

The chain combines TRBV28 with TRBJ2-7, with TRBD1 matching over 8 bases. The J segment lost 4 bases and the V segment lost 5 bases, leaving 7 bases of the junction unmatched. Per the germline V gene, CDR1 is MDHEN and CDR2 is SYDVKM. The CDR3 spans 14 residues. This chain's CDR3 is CASSVHRGFYEQYF. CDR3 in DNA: TGTGCCAGCAGTGTTCACAGGGGGTTTTACGAGCAGTACTTC. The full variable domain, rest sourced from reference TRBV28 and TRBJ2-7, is DVKVTQSSRYLVKRTGEKVFLECVQDMDHENMFWYRQDPGLGLRLIYFSYDVKMKEKGDIPEGYSVSREKKERFSLILESASTNQTSMYLCASSVHRGFYEQYFGPGTRLTVT.

The CDR3 reads CASSFEYQETQYF. CDR3 nucleotide sequence: TGTGCCAGCAGCTTTGAATATCAAGAGACCCAGTACTTC. The chain is built from TRBV7-9 and TRBJ2-5; no reliable D call. CDR1 and CDR2 (germline): SEHNR, FQNEAQ (reference sequence). The CDR3 loop spans 13 amino acids. V gave up 3 bases and J gave up 2 bases, with 7 bases separating them.

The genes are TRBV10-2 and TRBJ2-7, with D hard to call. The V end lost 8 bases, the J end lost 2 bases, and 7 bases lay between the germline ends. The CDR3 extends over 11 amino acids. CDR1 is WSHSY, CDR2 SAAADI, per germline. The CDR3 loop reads CASGPAYEQYF. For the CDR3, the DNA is TGCGCCAGCGGGCCAGCCTACGAGCAGTACTTC.

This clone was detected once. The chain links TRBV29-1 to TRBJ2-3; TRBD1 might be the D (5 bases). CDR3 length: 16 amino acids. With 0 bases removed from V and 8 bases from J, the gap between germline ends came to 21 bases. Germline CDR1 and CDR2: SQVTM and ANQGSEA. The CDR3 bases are TGCAGCGTTGAAGATCGGACATTCCCCCCCCTATTTACGCAGTATTTT. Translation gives CSVEDRTFPPLFTQYF.

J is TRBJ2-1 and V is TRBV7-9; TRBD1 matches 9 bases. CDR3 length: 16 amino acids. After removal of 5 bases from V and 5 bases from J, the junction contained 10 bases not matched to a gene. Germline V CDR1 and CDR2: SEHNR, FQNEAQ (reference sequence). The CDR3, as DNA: TGTGCCAGCAGCCCGGCCGGGACAGGGATCCACAATGAGCAGTTCTTC. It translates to CASSPAGTGIHNEQFF.

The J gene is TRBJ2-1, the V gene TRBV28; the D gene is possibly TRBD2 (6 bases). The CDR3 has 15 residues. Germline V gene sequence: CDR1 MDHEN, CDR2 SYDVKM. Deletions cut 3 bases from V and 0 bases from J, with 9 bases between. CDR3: CASSFGSSSYNEQFF. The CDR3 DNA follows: TGTGCCAGCAGTTTCGGGAGTAGCTCCTACAATGAGCAGTTCTTC.

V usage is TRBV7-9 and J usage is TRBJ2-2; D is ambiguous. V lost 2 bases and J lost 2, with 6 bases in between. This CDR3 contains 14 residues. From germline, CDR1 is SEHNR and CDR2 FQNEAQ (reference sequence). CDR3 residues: CASSLTENTGELFF. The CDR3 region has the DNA TGTGCCAGCAGCTTAACCGAAAACACCGGGGAGCTGTTTTTT. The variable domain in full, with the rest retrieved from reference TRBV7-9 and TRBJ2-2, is DTGVSQNPRHKITKRGQNVTFRCDPISEHNRLYWYRQTLGQGPEFLTYFQNEAQLEKSRLLSDRFSAERPKGSFSTLEIQRTEQGDSAMYLCASSLTENTGELFFGEGSRLTVL.

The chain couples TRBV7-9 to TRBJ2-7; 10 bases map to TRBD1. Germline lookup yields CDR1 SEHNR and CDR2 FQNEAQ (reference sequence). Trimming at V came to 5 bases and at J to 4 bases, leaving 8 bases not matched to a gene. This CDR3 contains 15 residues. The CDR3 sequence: CASSDAGTGEYEQYF. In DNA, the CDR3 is TGTGCCAGCAGCGATGCCGGGACAGGGGAATACGAGCAGTACTTC.

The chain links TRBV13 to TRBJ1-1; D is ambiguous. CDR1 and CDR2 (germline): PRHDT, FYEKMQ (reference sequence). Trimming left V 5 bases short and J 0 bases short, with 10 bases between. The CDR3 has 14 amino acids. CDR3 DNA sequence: TGTGCCAGCAGCCCGAGGATCATGAACACTGAAGCTTTCTTT. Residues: CASSPRIMNTEAFF.

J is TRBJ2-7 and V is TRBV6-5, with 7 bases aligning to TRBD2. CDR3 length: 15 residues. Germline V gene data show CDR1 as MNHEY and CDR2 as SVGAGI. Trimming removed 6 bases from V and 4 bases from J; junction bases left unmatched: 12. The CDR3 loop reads CASSRLVGGRYEQYF. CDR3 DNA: TGTGCCAGCAGCCGCCTCGTGGGAGGGCGGTACGAGCAGTACTTC.

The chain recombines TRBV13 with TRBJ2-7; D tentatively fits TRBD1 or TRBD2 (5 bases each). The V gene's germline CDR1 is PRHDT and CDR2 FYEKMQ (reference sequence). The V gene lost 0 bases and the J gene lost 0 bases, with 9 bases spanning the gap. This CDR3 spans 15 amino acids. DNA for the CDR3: TGTGCCAGCAGCTTAGGGGGGACGGGCTCCTACGAGCAGTACTTC. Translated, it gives CASSLGGTGSYEQYF.

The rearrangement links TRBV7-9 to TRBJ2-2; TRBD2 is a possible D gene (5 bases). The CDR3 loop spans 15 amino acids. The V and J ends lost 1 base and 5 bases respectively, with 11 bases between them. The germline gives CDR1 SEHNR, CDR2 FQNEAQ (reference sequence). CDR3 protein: CASSLVPGGTGELFF. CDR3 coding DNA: TGTGCCAGCAGCTTAGTTCCCGGAGGTACCGGGGAGCTGTTTTTT.

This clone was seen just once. As DNA, the CDR3 is TGTGCCAGCAGCGTAGTTGGAGATACGCAGTATTTT. This translates into CASSVVGDTQYF. The rearrangement links TRBV9 to TRBJ2-3; the D is unclear. The V gene lost 0 bases and the J gene lost 5 bases, with 4 bases spanning the gap. From germline, CDR1 is SGDLS and CDR2 YYNGEE. This CDR3 has 12 residues.

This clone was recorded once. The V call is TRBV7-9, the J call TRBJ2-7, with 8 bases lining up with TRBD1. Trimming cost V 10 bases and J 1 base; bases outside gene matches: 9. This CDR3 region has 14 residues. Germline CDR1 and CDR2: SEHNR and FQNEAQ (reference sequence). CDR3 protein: CATILGQGSYEQYF. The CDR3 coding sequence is TGTGCCACCATTCTAGGACAGGGTTCCTACGAGCAGTACTTC.

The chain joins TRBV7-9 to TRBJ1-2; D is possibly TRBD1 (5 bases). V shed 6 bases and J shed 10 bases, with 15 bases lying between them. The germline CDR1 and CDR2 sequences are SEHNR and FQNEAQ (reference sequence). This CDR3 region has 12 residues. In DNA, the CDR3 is TGTGCCAGCAGAGAAACAGGAGCCAACTACACCTTC. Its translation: CASRETGANYTF.

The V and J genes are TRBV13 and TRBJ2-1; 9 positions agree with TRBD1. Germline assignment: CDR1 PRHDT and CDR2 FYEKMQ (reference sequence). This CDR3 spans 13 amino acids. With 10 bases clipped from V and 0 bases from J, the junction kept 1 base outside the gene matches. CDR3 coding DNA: TGTGCCATACAGGGGGCCTCCTACAATGAGCAGTTCTTC. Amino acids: CAIQGASYNEQFF.

CDR3 residues: CASSIGVNNYGYTF. CDR3 sequence (DNA): TGTGCCAGTAGTATTGGAGTAAATAACTATGGCTACACCTTC. The chain is built from TRBV19 and TRBJ1-2; D uncertain. CDR1 and CDR2 from the germline V gene are LNHDA and SQIVND (reference sequence). This CDR3 is 14 amino acids long. The V end lost 3 bases, the J end lost 1 base, and 9 bases lay between the germline ends.

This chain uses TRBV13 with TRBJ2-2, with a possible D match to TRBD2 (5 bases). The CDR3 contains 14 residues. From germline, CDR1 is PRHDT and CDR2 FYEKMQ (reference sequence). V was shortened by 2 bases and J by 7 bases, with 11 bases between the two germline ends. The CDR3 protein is CASSLPPGLGELFF. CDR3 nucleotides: TGTGCCAGCAGCTTACCGCCAGGACTCGGGGAGCTGTTTTTT. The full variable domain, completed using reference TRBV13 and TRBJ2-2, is AAGVIQSPRHLIKEKRETATLKCYPIPRHDTVYWYQQGPGQDPQFLISFYEKMQSDKGSIPDRFSAQQFSDYHSELNMSSLELGDSALYFCASSLPPGLGELFFGEGSRLTVL.

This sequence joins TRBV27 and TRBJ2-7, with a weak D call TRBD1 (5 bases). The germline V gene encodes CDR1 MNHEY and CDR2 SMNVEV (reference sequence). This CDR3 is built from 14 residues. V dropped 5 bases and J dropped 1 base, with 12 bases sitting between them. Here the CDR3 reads CASSPSTDSYEQYF. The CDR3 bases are TGTGCCAGCAGTCCCTCGACAGATTCCTACGAGCAGTACTTC.

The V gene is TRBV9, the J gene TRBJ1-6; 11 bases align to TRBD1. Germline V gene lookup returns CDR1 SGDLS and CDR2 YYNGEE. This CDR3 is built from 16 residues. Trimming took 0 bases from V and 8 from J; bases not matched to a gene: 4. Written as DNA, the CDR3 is TGTGCCAGCAGCGTAGGGGACAGGGGGTTTGATTCACCCCTCCACTTT. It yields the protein CASSVGDRGFDSPLHF.

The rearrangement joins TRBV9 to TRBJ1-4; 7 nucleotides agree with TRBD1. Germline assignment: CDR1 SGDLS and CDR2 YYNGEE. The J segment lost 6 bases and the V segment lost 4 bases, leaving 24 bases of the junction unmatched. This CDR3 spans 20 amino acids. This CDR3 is CASSKKPGLGIDREDEKLFF. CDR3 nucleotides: TGTGCCAGCAGCAAGAAGCCGGGGCTGGGAATAGACAGGGAGGATGAAAAACTGTTTTTT.

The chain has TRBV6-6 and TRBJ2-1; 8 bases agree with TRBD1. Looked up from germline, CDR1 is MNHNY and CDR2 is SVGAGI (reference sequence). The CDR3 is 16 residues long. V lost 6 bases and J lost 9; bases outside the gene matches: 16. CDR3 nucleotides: TGTGCCAGCAGCTGGTTCCGGGACAGGCCATTTGCTGAGCAGTTCTTC. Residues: CASSWFRDRPFAEQFF.

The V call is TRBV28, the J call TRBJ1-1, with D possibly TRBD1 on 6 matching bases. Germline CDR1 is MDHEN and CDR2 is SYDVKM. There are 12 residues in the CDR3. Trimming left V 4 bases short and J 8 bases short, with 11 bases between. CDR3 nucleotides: TGTGCCAGCAGTTCCTACAGGGAGGAAGCTTTCTTT. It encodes CASSSYREEAFF.

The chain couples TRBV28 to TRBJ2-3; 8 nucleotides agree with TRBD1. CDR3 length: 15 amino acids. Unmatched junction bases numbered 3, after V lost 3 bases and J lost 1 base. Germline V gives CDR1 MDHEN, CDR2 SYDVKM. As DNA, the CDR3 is TGTGCCAGCAGTTTCAGGGGGCCGGGCACAGATACGCAGTATTTT. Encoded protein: CASSFRGPGTDTQYF. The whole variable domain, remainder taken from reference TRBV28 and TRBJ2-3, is DVKVTQSSRYLVKRTGEKVFLECVQDMDHENMFWYRQDPGLGLRLIYFSYDVKMKEKGDIPEGYSVSREKKERFSLILESASTNQTSMYLCASSFRGPGTDTQYFGPGTRLTVL.

This CDR3 is CASSRSLLNTDYNEQFF. In nucleotides, the CDR3 is TGTGCCAGCAGCAGATCACTGCTAAACACAGACTACAATGAGCAGTTCTTC. The chain is built from TRBV7-8 and TRBJ2-1; D gene unclear. The CDR3 runs to 17 residues. Germline V gene data show CDR1 as SGHVS and CDR2 as FQNEAQ. V gave up 5 bases and J gave up 3 bases, with 20 bases separating them.